A selection of T cell receptor beta chains follows, all from one sample in a study of cytomegalovirus exposure and HLA in healthy donors. Sequenced by immunoSEQ multiplex PCR; TCRdb stores in-frame clones only, minus some. The sample consists of roughly 250,000 clones, roughly 89% of them appearing once. The specimen sequenced was PBMCs. These receptors were obtained from a man between 18 and 29 years old in good health and CMV-seronegative. CDR3s include the opening cysteine and the closing phenylalanine or tryptophan. The order of the fields is clone size, J gene, V gene, D gene, CDR3 protein, CDR3 DNA. A D gene is named only where the DNA matches it firmly. Expanded clones get a size class; other rows say once, few or many, or leave the size out.

>NA|TRBJ2-7|TRBV28|TRBD2
CASSYYFSRSASGGDEQYF
TGTGCCAGCAGTTACTACTTTTCGAGAAGCGCTAGCGGGGGGGACGAGCAGTACTTC
>once|TRBJ2-7|TRBV28|NA
CASRGPGAGTYEQYF
TGTGCCAGCCGCGGTCCCGGGGCGGGGACTTACGAGCAGTACTTC
>few|TRBJ2-1|TRBV11-2|NA
CASSLTLREGNEQFF
TGTGCCAGCAGCTTAACTCTCCGGGAAGGCAATGAGCAGTTCTTC
>NA|TRBJ2-1|TRBV30|TRBD1
CACGQGAWNEQFF
TGTGCCTGTGGACAGGGGGCTTGGAATGAGCAGTTCTTC
>NA|TRBJ1-5|TRBV19|NA
CASSMEGKGRSNQPQHF
TGTGCCAGTAGTATGGAGGGGAAGGGGAGAAGCAATCAGCCCCAGCATTTT
>once|TRBJ2-5|TRBV5-8|TRBD2
CASSPGLAEETQYF
TGTGCCAGCAGCCCGGGACTAGCTGAGGAGACCCAGTACTTC
>NA|TRBJ2-7|TRBV4-3|NA
CASSQEWDTFSYEQYF
TGCGCCAGCAGCCAAGAATGGGACACCTTCTCCTACGAGCAGTACTTC
>NA|TRBJ2-7|TRBV5-1|TRBD1
CASSLSPGQGYEQYF
TGCGCCAGCAGCTTGAGTCCGGGACAGGGCTACGAGCAGTACTTC
>NA|TRBJ2-5|TRBV30|NA
CAWSTGTGRQETQYF
TGTGCCTGGAGTACGGGAACCGGCCGACAAGAGACCCAGTACTTC
>NA|TRBJ2-7|TRBV5-4|TRBD1
CASSPGQVYEQYF
TGTGCCAGCAGCCCGGGACAGGTTTACGAGCAGTACTTC
>NA|TRBJ2-7|TRBV27|NA
CASSFLQGGSYEQYF
TGTGCCAGCAGTTTTTTACAGGGTGGTTCCTACGAGCAGTACTTC
>few|TRBJ1-5|TRBV6-6|NA
CASSYEEYGNQPQHF
TGTGCCAGCAGTTACGAGGAGTACGGCAATCAGCCCCAGCATTTT
>NA|TRBJ2-3|TRBV4-3|TRBD2
CASSQQTGTSGTDTQYF
TGCGCCAGCAGCCAGCAAACCGGGACTAGCGGCACAGATACGCAGTATTTT
>NA|TRBJ2-7|TRBV2|NA
CASSGSPDSYEQYF
TGTGCCAGCAGTGGAAGTCCAGACTCCTACGAGCAGTACTTC
>NA|TRBJ1-3|TRBV30|TRBD1
CAWRKTGAGGNTIYF
TGTGCCTGGCGTAAAACAGGGGCCGGTGGAAACACCATATATTTT
>NA|TRBJ2-3|TRBV4-2|TRBD2
CASSQEGREGTDTQYF
TGTGCCAGCAGCCAAGAGGGACGGGAGGGGACAGATACGCAGTATTTT
>NA|TRBJ1-4|TRBV9|NA
CASSAGPGGRDKLFF
TGTGCCAGCAGCGCGGGGCCGGGGGGCCGGGATAAACTGTTTTTT
>NA|TRBJ2-7|TRBV2|TRBD1
CASTGTAYEQYF
TGTGCCAGCACCGGGACAGCATATGAGCAGTACTTC
>few|TRBJ1-5|TRBV19|NA
CASSLGRDLGAQPQHF
TGTGCCAGTAGTTTAGGCCGCGATTTAGGGGCTCAGCCCCAGCATTTT
>NA|TRBJ2-7|TRBV7-2|NA
CASSSVYEQYF
TGTGCCAGCAGCTCTGTGTACGAGCAGTACTTC
>NA|TRBJ2-3|TRBV6-1|NA
CASSVLSPQRTDTQYF
TGTGCCAGCAGTGTTCTCTCCCCCCAGAGGACAGATACGCAGTATTTT
>few|TRBJ1-2|TRBV11-2|NA
CASSPPRANYGYTF
TGTGCCAGCAGCCCCCCTCGGGCTAACTATGGCTACACCTTC
>NA|TRBJ1-5|TRBV29-1|TRBD1
CSVARDRDQPQHF
TGCAGCGTCGCAAGGGACAGAGATCAGCCCCAGCATTTT
>few|TRBJ2-2|TRBV30|NA
CALGTGRTGELFF
TGTGCCCTAGGCACAGGGCGCACCGGGGAGCTGTTTTTT
>NA|TRBJ2-1|TRBV4-2|NA
CASSLVARSYNEQFF
TGTGCCAGCAGCTTGGTAGCCCGGTCCTACAATGAGCAGTTCTTC
>NA|TRBJ1-1|TRBV4-1|NA
CASSVTGYTEAFF
TGCGCCAGCAGCGTTACAGGGTACACTGAAGCTTTCTTT
>NA|TRBJ2-1|TRBV5-1|NA
CASSLDRYSYNEQFF
TGCGCCAGCAGCTTGGACAGGTACTCCTACAATGAGCAGTTCTTC
>once|TRBJ2-1|TRBV27|TRBD2
CASSPGTSGDNEQFF
TGTGCCAGCAGTCCGGGGACTAGCGGGGACAATGAGCAGTTCTTC
>NA|TRBJ1-1|TRBV9|NA
CASSVDGQNTEAFF
TGTGCCAGCAGCGTAGACGGACAGAACACTGAAGCTTTCTTT
>NA|TRBJ2-6|TRBV4-3|TRBD1
CASSQGQGLAGANVLTF
TGCGCCAGCAGCCAAGGACAGGGGTTGGCTGGGGCCAACGTCCTGACTTTC
>few|TRBJ1-1|TRBV27|NA
CASTHQIPEAFF
TGTGCCAGCACCCACCAGATCCCAGAAGCTTTCTTT
>once|TRBJ2-1|TRBV7-3|NA
CASSLKPGLSSYNEQFF
TGTGCCAGCAGCTTAAAACCGGGACTTTCCTCCTACAATGAGCAGTTCTTC
>NA|TRBJ2-1|TRBV5-6|NA
CASSLYPSEYNEQFF
TGTGCCAGCAGCTTGTACCCCAGCGAATACAATGAGCAGTTCTTC
>NA|TRBJ1-6|TRBV27|TRBD1
CASSSLGQGNSPLHF
TGTGCCAGCAGTTCCCTAGGACAGGGGAATTCACCCCTCCACTTT
>NA|TRBJ1-6|TRBV5-6|NA
CASSSGHENSPLHF
TGTGCCAGCAGCTCAGGACATGAGAATTCACCCCTCCACTTT
>NA|TRBJ2-3|TRBV6-5|NA
CASSYSGGTQYF
TGTGCCAGCAGTTACTCAGGGGGTACGCAGTATTTT
>once|TRBJ2-1|TRBV7-3|TRBD1
CASSPQHRGSSYNEQFF
TGTGCCAGCAGCCCGCAGCACAGGGGTAGCTCCTACAATGAGCAGTTCTTC
>NA|TRBJ1-2|TRBV27|TRBD1
CASSATTGGGGYTF
TGTGCCAGCAGTGCCACTACAGGGGGCGGTGGCTACACCTTC
>NA|TRBJ2-7|TRBV9|TRBD1
CASSTRQGNEQYF
TGTGCCAGCAGCACCCGACAGGGCAACGAGCAGTACTTC
>NA|TRBJ2-1|TRBV10-3|NA
CAAQGYGGDEQFF
TGTGCCGCCCAGGGTTACGGAGGGGATGAGCAGTTCTTC
>NA|TRBJ1-1|TRBV18|NA
CASSPNRVNTEAFF
TGTGCCAGCTCACCAAACAGGGTTAACACTGAAGCTTTCTTT
>once|TRBJ2-1|TRBV6-5|TRBD2
CASSLTSEAYNEQFF
TGTGCCAGCAGCCTGACTAGCGAAGCCTACAATGAGCAGTTCTTC
>once|TRBJ2-1|TRBV19|NA
CASSIHREQFF
TGTGCCAGTAGTATTCACAGGGAGCAGTTCTTC
>NA|TRBJ2-2|TRBV6-5|NA
CASSYSPGANTGELFF
TGTGCCAGCAGTTACTCCCCGGGAGCGAACACCGGGGAGCTGTTTTTT
>NA|TRBJ2-1|TRBV7-7|TRBD1
CASSPRTGLNEQFF
TGTGCCAGCAGCCCCCGGACAGGGTTAAATGAGCAGTTCTTC
>NA|TRBJ1-1|TRBV20-1|NA
CSASGNTEAFF
TGCAGTGCTAGCGGGAACACTGAAGCTTTCTTT
>NA|TRBJ2-5|TRBV28|NA
CASSYRGAETQYF
TGTGCCAGCAGTTATCGGGGGGCTGAGACCCAGTACTTC
>NA|TRBJ1-1|TRBV5-1|NA
CASSRLGSGPEAFF
TGCGCCAGCAGCCGATTGGGGAGCGGTCCTGAAGCTTTCTTT
>few|TRBJ1-2|TRBV2|NA
CASSEALGGYTF
TGTGCCAGCAGTGAGGCCCTTGGTGGCTACACCTTC
>NA|TRBJ1-6|TRBV27|NA
CASSFGGPDSPLHF
TGTGCCAGCAGTTTCGGGGGTCCGGATTCACCCCTCCACTTT
>NA|TRBJ1-5|TRBV23-1|NA
CARQAGSQPQHF
TGCGCCAGACAGGCCGGATCACAGCCCCAGCATTTT
>NA|TRBJ2-2|TRBV4-1|TRBD2
CASSPTGRSGRNPGELFF
TGCGCCAGCAGCCCGACTGGGAGAAGCGGGAGAAATCCCGGGGAGCTGTTTTTT
>NA|TRBJ2-1|TRBV5-1|NA
CASSPQDPGGNEQFF
TGCGCCAGCAGCCCACAGGACCCGGGCGGCAATGAGCAGTTCTTC
>NA|TRBJ2-1|TRBV11-3|TRBD2
CASSLDHISGSIGNEQFF
TGTGCCAGCAGCTTAGACCACATTAGCGGGAGTATCGGTAATGAGCAGTTCTTC
>once|TRBJ1-1|TRBV29-1|TRBD1
CSASQGANTEAFF
TGCAGCGCTTCCCAGGGGGCCAACACTGAAGCTTTCTTT